This passage covers 25 T cell receptor beta chains from one sample sequenced in a study of blood T cell repertoires in COVID-19. Here immunoSEQ multiplex PCR was the method, and the copy in TCRdb shows in-frame clones only, minus some. The sample shows roughly 290,000 clones, roughly 80% of them seen only once. Sequencing was done on a sample of peripheral blood. These receptors came from a woman aged 45-65 years with active or convalescent COVID-19.

The genes are TRBV18 and TRBJ1-1; a weak D match, TRBD1 (6 bases). Looked up from germline, CDR1 is KGHSH and CDR2 is LQKENI. Between the trimmed V and J ends, which lost 4 bases and 1 base, there was a span of 13 bases. The CDR3 has 15 amino acids. The CDR3 DNA is TGTGCCAGCTCACGGGCACAGGGACGGAACACTGAAGCTTTCTTT. Translation gives CASSRAQGRNTEAFF.

The V and J genes are TRBV19 and TRBJ2-1, with 13 bases lining up with TRBD2. This CDR3 is built from 14 residues. V trimming: 8 bases; J trimming: 5 bases; junction bases outside the gene matches: 3. Germline-derived CDR1 and CDR2 are LNHDA and SQIVND (reference sequence). The chain's CDR3 is CASSTSGGNNEQFF. The CDR3 nucleotides are TGTGCCAGTTCGACTAGCGGGGGGAACAATGAGCAGTTCTTC.

This clone was observed a single time. The gene calls are TRBV3-1 (or the pseudogene TRBV3-2) and TRBJ1-3; D gene unclear. The CDR3 is 16 amino acids. The germline V gene has CDR1 LGHDT and CDR2 YNNKEL (reference sequence). V lost 4 bases, J lost 1 base, and 14 bases lay in between. CDR3 coding DNA: TGTGCCAGCAGCCTCCGAGGCGGTTTATCTGGAAACACCATATATTTT. Translated: CASSLRGGLSGNTIYF.

V is TRBV30 and J is TRBJ1-2, with a tentative D call TRBD1 (6 bases). The V gene lost 2 bases and the J gene lost 7 bases, with 14 bases spanning the gap. Germline V gene lookup returns CDR1 GTSNPN and CDR2 SVGIG (reference sequence). The CDR3 has 13 residues. CDR3 nucleotide sequence: TGTGCCTGGAGTACAGGGTTGGCGTCTGGCTACACCTTC. As protein: CAWSTGLASGYTF. The entire variable domain, with the rest obtained from reference TRBV30 and TRBJ1-2, is as follows: SQTIHQWPATLVQPVGSPLSLECTVEGTSNPNLYWYRQAAGRGLQLLFYSVGIGQISSEVPQNLSASRPQDRQFILSSKKLLLSDSGFYLCAWSTGLASGYTFGSGTRLTVV.

The gene calls are TRBV6-2 or TRBV6-3 and TRBJ2-1, with TRBD2 matching 11 bases. The germline gives CDR1 MNHEY, CDR2 SVGEGT. The length of the CDR3 is 16 residues. V lost 5 bases, J lost 4 bases, and 7 bases stayed unmatched. CDR3 sequence reads: CASSVLLAGAYNEQFF. The CDR3 DNA is TGTGCCAGCAGTGTCTTACTAGCGGGGGCATACAATGAGCAGTTCTTC.

The chain combines TRBV19 with TRBJ2-7; D may be TRBD1 (6 bases). The CDR3 consists of 14 residues. V was shortened by 1 base and J by 4 bases, with 11 bases between the two germline ends. Germline V gene lookup returns CDR1 LNHDA and CDR2 SQIVND (reference sequence). The CDR3 DNA is TGTGCCAGTAGTATAGGCTACAGGGATTACGAGCAGTACTTC. Protein: CASSIGYRDYEQYF.

The J gene is TRBJ1-5, the V gene TRBV5-6; D may be TRBD1 (5 bases). This CDR3 has 14 residues. CDR1 SGHDT and CDR2 YYEEEE come from the germline V gene. V was cut by 3 bases and J by 3 bases, with 10 bases left in between. CDR3 in DNA: TGTGCCAGCAGCTGGGGGGTGGACAATCAGCCCCAGCATTTT. Amino acids: CASSWGVDNQPQHF.

Here the CDR3 DNA reads TGTGCCAGCAGCCAAGATCTCGGGGGAAGAGCTTTCTTT. It specifies CASSQDLGGRAFF. The J gene is TRBJ1-1, the V gene TRBV3-1 (or the pseudogene TRBV3-2); D may be TRBD1 (5 bases). Germline CDR1 reads LGHDT; CDR2 reads YNNKEL (reference sequence). The CDR3 runs 13 residues. Trimming left V 0 bases short and J 10 bases short, with 12 bases between.

DNA of the CDR3: TGTGCCAGCAGCTTAGAGCAGGTCGCAGTGTGGACTGAAGCTTTCTTT. Translated, it gives CASSLEQVAVWTEAFF. The gene calls are TRBV7-8 and TRBJ1-1; no reliable D call. Trimming took 1 base from V and 5 from J, leaving 17 bases between them. CDR3 length equals 16 residues. The V gene's germline CDR1 is SGHVS and CDR2 FQNEAQ.

This clone was recorded only once. The chain combines TRBV27 with TRBJ1-1; 10 bases agree with TRBD1. This CDR3 has 17 amino acids. Germline V gene lookup returns CDR1 MNHEY and CDR2 SMNVEV (reference sequence). Trimming took 6 bases from V and 4 from J; bases not matched to a gene: 14. CDR3: CASSQILSWDRGTEAFF. The CDR3, as DNA: TGTGCCAGCAGCCAAATACTCAGCTGGGACAGGGGCACTGAAGCTTTCTTT.

This chain connects TRBV12-3 or TRBV12-4 to TRBJ2-3; D is possibly TRBD1 (6 bases). This CDR3 is 13 amino acids long. Deletions cut 3 bases from V and 8 bases from J, with 12 bases between. CDR3 sequence reads: CASSFGTGRTQYF. The CDR3 region has the DNA TGTGCCAGCAGTTTCGGAACAGGGCGTACGCAGTATTTT.

V gene TRBV7-2 combines with J gene TRBJ1-2; TRBD1 is a possible D gene (6 bases). Germline values: CDR1 SGHTA, CDR2 FQGNSA. This CDR3 is 14 amino acids long. V lost 7 bases, J lost 8 bases, and 20 bases lay in between. The CDR3 DNA sequence: TGTGCCAGCACCCTAGGGGAGGGGGTAAGAGGCTACACCTTC. Amino acid sequence: CASTLGEGVRGYTF.

This chain connects TRBV19 to TRBJ1-3, with D hard to call. V was clipped by 3 bases and J by 2 bases, with 17 bases between them. The CDR3 extends over 17 amino acids. From germline, CDR1 is LNHDA and CDR2 SQIVND (reference sequence). The CDR3 sequence: CASSMGQATLAGNTIYF. In DNA, the CDR3 is TGTGCCAGTAGTATGGGCCAGGCCACCCTCGCTGGAAACACCATATATTTT.

This clone was seen a handful of times. The rearrangement uses TRBV5-1 and TRBJ2-1; 7 bases fit TRBD1. CDR3 size: 16 residues. With 3 bases clipped from V and 4 bases from J, the junction kept 10 bases outside the gene matches. Germline V gives CDR1 SGHRS, CDR2 YFSETQ. The CDR3 spells CASSSSSGTAYNEQFF. The CDR3 DNA follows: TGCGCCAGCAGCTCCAGCTCCGGGACAGCGTACAATGAGCAGTTCTTC.

The chain uses TRBV5-8 and TRBJ1-2; TRBD1 matches at 8 bases. Germline CDR1 reads SGHTS; CDR2 reads YDEGEE. This CDR3 is 13 amino acids long. V lost 4 bases to trimming and J lost 4 bases; unmatched junction nucleotides: 3. The CDR3 loop is CASSNGQGYGYTF. The CDR3 coding sequence is TGTGCCAGCAGCAACGGACAGGGCTATGGCTACACCTTC.

V and J are TRBV21-1 and TRBJ2-3; the D call of TRBD1 is as the table states it, not checked on the DNA. TRBV21-1 is designated a pseudogene. The CDR3 contains 23 residues. CDR3 nucleotides: TGTGCCAGCAGCAAAGGTACTTACCTAAAAAAAATTTTGACAGGGGCAAGCACAGATACGCAGTATTTT. Translating it yields CASSKGTYLKKILTGASTDTQYF.

This clone was recorded once. The chain carries TRBV3-1 (or the pseudogene TRBV3-2) and TRBJ1-2, with TRBD1 as a possible D gene (5 bases). Germline loops: CDR1 LGHDT, CDR2 YNNKEL (reference sequence). The germline V and J ends were trimmed by 1 base and 5 bases, with 14 bases remaining between them. The CDR3 consists of 15 residues. The CDR3 is CASSQGPGSQYGYTF. DNA of the CDR3: TGTGCCAGCAGCCAAGGCCCAGGGTCACAGTATGGCTACACCTTC.

The V gene is TRBV18, the J gene TRBJ1-2, with no clear D. Germline assignment: CDR1 KGHSH and CDR2 LQKENI. CDR3 length: 15 residues. With 0 bases removed from V and 6 bases from J, the gap between germline ends came to 14 bases. CDR3 sequence: CASSPPEAPFNGYTF. DNA of the CDR3: TGTGCCAGCTCACCACCGGAAGCGCCTTTCAATGGCTACACCTTC.

The chain employs TRBV11-2 and TRBJ2-1; TRBD2 matches at 13 bases. CDR1 is SGHAT and CDR2 is FQNNGV in the germline V gene. The CDR3 spans 17 residues. V dropped 4 bases and J dropped 5; count of bases not matched to a gene: 8. The CDR3: CASSSYRLAGGDNEQFF. The CDR3 bases are TGTGCCAGCAGCTCCTACCGACTAGCGGGAGGAGACAATGAGCAGTTCTTC.

In this sample, this clone turned up a few times. V usage is TRBV3-1 (or the pseudogene TRBV3-2) and J usage is TRBJ2-1; TRBD2 matches at 9 bases. J was trimmed by 8 bases and V by 1 base; bases with no gene match: 9. Germline-derived CDR1 and CDR2 are LGHDT and YNNKEL (reference sequence). The CDR3 has 16 amino acids. The CDR3 protein is CASSQVGGRASYEQFF. The CDR3 bases are TGTGCCAGCAGCCAAGTGGGCGGGAGGGCCTCCTATGAGCAGTTCTTC.

This clone was recorded a few times. The chain joins TRBV6-6 to TRBJ2-5; TRBD2 matches at 11 bases. J gave up 2 bases and V 7 bases, and 9 bases lay outside the gene matches. The length of the CDR3 is 16 residues. Looked up from germline, CDR1 is MNHNY and CDR2 is SVGAGI (reference sequence). The CDR3 sequence is CASTGVVAGGQETQYF. In DNA, the CDR3 is TGTGCCAGCACCGGGGTGGTAGCGGGAGGGCAAGAGACCCAGTACTTC.

This chain joins TRBV5-6 and TRBJ1-3; D gene unclear. Trimming cost V 0 bases and J 4 bases, with 11 bases left between them. This CDR3 region has 15 residues. From germline, CDR1 is SGHDT and CDR2 YYEEEE. This chain's CDR3 is CASSLDPRQGNTIYF. In DNA form, the CDR3 reads TGTGCCAGCAGCTTGGACCCGAGGCAGGGAAACACCATATATTTT.

This clone was observed a handful of times. This chain links TRBV12-3 or TRBV12-4 with TRBJ2-2; D is perhaps TRBD1 (5 bases). The length of the CDR3 is 12 residues. The germline V and J ends were trimmed by 7 bases and 9 bases, with 12 bases remaining between them. DNA of the CDR3: TGTGCCAGCAAGGGGCTTGGTAGGGAGCTGTTTTTT. Translation: CASKGLGRELFF.

Comment on this clone: This sample includes further DNA sequences coding for the same CDR3. The chain combines TRBV6-1 with TRBJ1-1, with D perhaps TRBD1 (5 bases). The V end lost 3 bases, the J end lost 6 bases, and 8 bases lay between the germline ends. CDR1 and CDR2 from the germline V gene are MNHNS and SASEGT. The CDR3 totals 12 residues. The CDR3 protein is CASSDWGAEAFF. CDR3 DNA: TGTGCCAGCAGTGATTGGGGCGCTGAAGCTTTCTTT.

This clone was detected only a few times. The genes are TRBV29-1 and TRBJ1-2; 7 bases fit TRBD1. The CDR3 length is 18 residues. The germline V gene has CDR1 SQVTM and CDR2 ANQGSEA. V shed 4 bases, J shed 0 bases, and the junction held 17 bases outside the gene matches. CDR3 protein: CSVGRPRGKGASNYGYTF. For the CDR3, the DNA is TGCAGCGTTGGGAGACCCAGGGGCAAGGGGGCTTCTAACTATGGCTACACCTTC.